The 18 T cell receptor beta chains reported below all come from one sample, sequenced in a study of technical replicates of blood from a handful of donors. The data were produced by immunoSEQ multiplex PCR, yet TCRdb's version contains in-frame clones alone and is incomplete. The sample has tens of thousands of clones, around nine tenths seen once. Material for sequencing was PBMCs. The origin of the receptors is a human donor in good health. Some clones in this sample may be carry-over from other donors' samples.

CDR3 sequence reads: CASSPTMADTQYF. The CDR3 region has the DNA TGTGCCAGCAGCCCGACAATGGCAGATACGCAGTATTTT. The rearrangement uses TRBV7-2 and TRBJ2-3; the D is unclear. The CDR3 has 13 amino acids. V shed 5 bases and J shed 4 bases, with 10 bases lying between them. The V gene's germline CDR1 is SGHTA and CDR2 FQGNSA.

The chain has TRBV7-3 and TRBJ2-5; D perhaps matches TRBD2 (6 bases). V lost 6 bases and J 5 bases, leaving 19 bases between the germline ends. Germline V gene sequence: CDR1 SGHTA, CDR2 FQGTGA. The CDR3 is 15 amino acids. This CDR3 reads CASSYHSGFGETQYF. Written as DNA, the CDR3 is TGTGCCAGCAGTTACCATAGCGGTTTTGGGGAGACCCAGTACTTC.

CDR3 sequence: CASRPPDRGLTEAFF. As DNA, the CDR3 is TGTGCCAGCAGGCCACCCGACAGGGGGCTCACTGAAGCTTTCTTT. The rearrangement links TRBV6-5 to TRBJ1-1; 10 bases are shared with TRBD1. The junction had 8 bases not matched to a gene; V was cut back by 6 bases and J by 4 bases. CDR1 is MNHEY and CDR2 is SVGAGI in the germline V gene. The CDR3 contains 15 residues.

This chain's CDR3 is CASSARTGYGGELFF. CDR3 sequence (DNA): TGTGCCAGCAGCGCCCGGACAGGGTATGGCGGGGAGCTGTTTTTT. This rearrangement joins TRBV7-7 to TRBJ2-2; 8 positions match TRBD1. CDR3 length equals 15 residues. J gave up 7 bases and V 5 bases, and 9 bases lay outside the gene matches. Germline CDR1 SSHAT, CDR2 FNYEAQ (reference sequence).

The chain has TRBV4-3 and TRBJ2-1; D might be TRBD2 (5 bases). The CDR3 sequence is 16 residues long. Germline-derived CDR1 and CDR2 are LGHNA and YSLEER. Between the trimmed V and J ends, which lost 0 bases and 5 bases, there was a span of 14 bases. The CDR3 sequence is CASSQERTRGNNEQFF. The DNA for the CDR3 is TGCGCCAGCAGCCAAGAGAGGACTCGAGGAAACAATGAGCAGTTCTTC.

The V and J genes are TRBV4-2 and TRBJ2-7; 8 nucleotides match TRBD2. CDR3 length equals 15 residues. Germline CDR1 LGHNA, CDR2 YNFKEQ. Trimming at V came to 4 bases and at J to 6 bases, leaving 11 bases not matched to a gene. CDR3 in DNA: TGTGCCAGCAGCCCCGGGGGGGGGTTGACGCTCGAGCAGTACTTC. It encodes CASSPGGGLTLEQYF.

This clone was observed a single time. This rearrangement joins TRBV7-9 to TRBJ2-5, with D perhaps TRBD2 (6 bases). The CDR3 sequence is 14 residues long. V was trimmed by 3 bases and J by 5 bases, leaving 13 bases between them. The germline V gene has CDR1 SEHNR and CDR2 FQNEAQ (reference sequence). The CDR3 DNA follows: TGTGCCAGCAGCTTTTCAGGAGGGTCGGAGACCCAGTACTTC. It codes for CASSFSGGSETQYF.

This clone was detected only once. The chain links TRBV10-3 to TRBJ2-3; TRBD1 might be the D (6 bases). The germline CDR1 and CDR2 sequences are ENHRY and SYGVKD. This CDR3 spans 16 amino acids. Trimming stripped 4 bases from V and 5 bases from J, with 19 bases between. CDR3 nucleotides: TGTGCCATCAGTGGAGTTGCCGGACAGCTCCAAGATACGCAGTATTTT. This gives the protein CAISGVAGQLQDTQYF.

The chain joins TRBV7-2 to TRBJ2-1; 11 bases line up with TRBD2. The CDR3 extends over 17 amino acids. The J segment lost 10 bases and the V segment lost 5 bases, leaving 16 bases of the junction unmatched. The germline V gene encodes CDR1 SGHTA and CDR2 FQGNSA. The CDR3 DNA is TGTGCCAGCAGCCGGCCTTTGGGGACTAGCGGAACACACGAGCAGTTCTTC. Translated: CASSRPLGTSGTHEQFF.

Remarks on this clone: A junction end diverges from the germline sequence, so it may reflect a read error. The chain combines TRBV4-1 with TRBJ2-2; the match to TRBD2 covers 8 bases. Per the germline V gene, CDR1 is MGHRA and CDR2 is YSYEKL. CDR3 size: 16 residues. CDR3 region: CASSQAELAATGELFF. CDR3 nucleotide sequence: TGTGCCAGCAGCCAAGCCGAACTAGCGGCGACCGGGGAGCTGTTTTTT.

V and J are TRBV6-6 and TRBJ1-2, with 7 bases identical to TRBD1. Trimming removed 5 bases from V and 5 bases from J; junction bases left unmatched: 8. This CDR3 has 14 amino acids. Germline lookup yields CDR1 MNHNY and CDR2 SVGAGI (reference sequence). CDR3 region: CASSDAGTAYGYTF. As DNA, the CDR3 is TGTGCCAGCAGTGATGCCGGGACAGCGTATGGCTACACCTTC.

This rearrangement joins TRBV7-9 to TRBJ1-2; the D is unclear. The CDR3 has 13 residues. Germline V gene data show CDR1 as SEHNR and CDR2 as FQNEAQ (reference sequence). The V gene lost 3 bases and the J gene lost 3 bases, with 8 bases spanning the gap. The CDR3 is CASSFGADYGYTF. The DNA for the CDR3 is TGTGCCAGCAGCTTTGGAGCAGACTATGGCTACACCTTC.

This clone was picked up a small number of times. J is TRBJ2-3 and V is TRBV7-2, with 9 positions matching TRBD2. This CDR3 has 15 residues. Germline V gene sequence: CDR1 SGHTA, CDR2 FQGNSA. V was pared by 3 bases and J by 5 bases, with 6 bases of the junction left unmatched. CDR3 region: CASSLLGLAKDTQYF. The CDR3 nucleotides read TGTGCCAGCAGCTTGCTGGGACTAGCTAAAGATACGCAGTATTTT.

The chain joins TRBV6-6 to TRBJ2-5, with D hard to call. Trimming took 5 bases from V and 2 from J, leaving 15 bases between them. The CDR3 totals 15 residues. Germline CDR1 and CDR2: MNHNY and SVGAGI (reference sequence). As DNA, the CDR3 is TGTGCCAGCAGTACCGGCTTTGAGGAACAAGAGACCCAGTACTTC. Translation: CASSTGFEEQETQYF.

The genes are TRBV25-1 and TRBJ2-5, with 10 nucleotides matching TRBD1. Trimming cost V 4 bases and J 2 bases; bases outside gene matches: 1. CDR1 and CDR2 from the germline V gene are MGHDK and SYGVNS. The CDR3 runs to 14 residues. The chain's CDR3 is CASSVGQGQETQYF. The CDR3 region has the DNA TGTGCCAGCAGTGTGGGACAGGGGCAAGAGACCCAGTACTTC. The full variable domain, in which reference TRBV25-1 and TRBJ2-5 provide the parts outside the CDR3, is EADIYQTPRYLVIGTGKKITLECSQTMGHDKMYWYQQDPGMELHLIHYSYGVNSTEKGDLSSESTVSRIRTEHFPLTLESARPSHTSQYLCASSVGQGQETQYFGPGTRLLVL.

This chain uses TRBV30 with TRBJ1-2; TRBD1 agrees at 7 bases. J lost 7 bases, V lost 0 bases, and 5 bases had no gene match. This CDR3 region has 13 residues. From germline, CDR1 is GTSNPN and CDR2 SVGIG (reference sequence). CDR3 residues: CAWSVRGGSGYTF. The CDR3 DNA reads TGTGCCTGGAGTGTAAGAGGGGGCTCTGGCTACACCTTC.

The J gene is TRBJ1-5, the V gene TRBV7-8; D not resolved. V lost 4 bases and J lost 0, with 7 bases in between. The CDR3 has 14 amino acids. The germline gives CDR1 SGHVS, CDR2 FQNEAQ. The CDR3 sequence: CASSSTDSNQPQHF. The CDR3 DNA reads as TGTGCCAGCAGCTCTACAGATAGCAATCAGCCCCAGCATTTT.

This clone was counted once. The V and J genes are TRBV7-2 and TRBJ2-7; TRBD2 matches 12 bases. J lost 3 bases, V lost 5 bases, and 8 bases had no gene match. Germline values: CDR1 SGHTA, CDR2 FQGNSA. The CDR3 runs 16 residues. The CDR3 protein is CASSPASGRALYEQYF. The CDR3 DNA reads as TGTGCCAGCAGCCCAGCTAGCGGGAGGGCCCTCTACGAGCAGTACTTC.